The rows below give T cell receptor beta chains drawn from one sample of a study of blood T cell repertoires in COVID-19. Using immunoSEQ multiplex PCR, the repertoire was profiled, and TCRdb retains in-frame clones only, with some absent. Here the sample spans approximately 350,000 clones, 80% to 90% being singletons. Source material: peripheral blood. The receptor source for this set is a man aged 30-40 years with active or convalescent COVID-19. The CDR3 runs from the conserved cysteine through the conserved F or W. A D gene is named only where the DNA matches it firmly. A clone size is listed for some rows: how often the clone was seen (once, few, many), or a class if it is expanded.

size	D	V	J	DNA	CDR3
NA	TRBD1	TRBV19	TRBJ2-5	TGTGCCAGTAGTCCCGCCCCGACAGGGAAGGGGACCCAGTACTTC	CASSPAPTGKGTQYF
NA	TRBD1	TRBV19	TRBJ1-5	TGTGCCAGTAGACAGGGGGGGAGCAATCAGCCCCAGCATTTT	CASRQGGSNQPQHF
NA	TRBD2	TRBV19	TRBJ2-3	TGTGCCAGTAGCAAGCGGGGGGTTAGCACAGATACGCAGTATTTT	CASSKRGVSTDTQYF
few	TRBD1	TRBV19	TRBJ1-6	TGTGCCAGTAGTATAGATACAGGGGAATCCAGTAATTCACCCCTCCACTTT	CASSIDTGESSNSPLHF
NA	NA	TRBV28	TRBJ2-5	TGTGCCAGCAGTTTACCGGGTGAAGAGACCCAGTACTTC	CASSLPGEETQYF
NA	TRBD1	TRBV28	TRBJ1-5	TGTGCCGTACAGGGGAATCAGCCCCAGCATTTT	CAVQGNQPQHF
NA	NA	TRBV6-6	TRBJ1-6	TGTGCCAGCAGTGTCCCGTCCCGGGAATTTAATTCACCCCTCCACTTT	CASSVPSREFNSPLHF
NA	NA	TRBV5-5	TRBJ1-6	TGTGCCAGCAGCTTGGGGGGGGATTCACCCCTCCACTTT	CASSLGGDSPLHF
once	TRBD2	TRBV6-2/TRBV6-3	TRBJ2-7	TGTGCCAGCAGATACCTAGCGGGAGGGGCCTACGAGCAGTACTTC	CASRYLAGGAYEQYF
few	TRBD1	TRBV4-1	TRBJ2-7	TGCGCCAGCCAGTTCGGACAGGGGTACGAGCAGTACTTC	CASQFGQGYEQYF
NA	NA	TRBV7-6	TRBJ1-3	TGTGCCAGCAGCTTAGAGAGCTTTGGAAACACCATATATTTT	CASSLESFGNTIYF
NA	NA	TRBV14	TRBJ2-2	NA	CASSQDLRAGELFF
NA	NA	TRBV4-1	TRBJ1-1	TGCGCCAGCAGCCTCCCAGGGGAAGTGAACACTGAAGCTTTCTTT	CASSLPGEVNTEAFF
NA	TRBD2	TRBV19	TRBJ2-2	TGTGCCAGTACAGGGAGGGCGAACACCGGGGAGCTGTTTTTT	CASTGRANTGELFF
NA	NA	TRBV14	TRBJ2-7	TGTGCCAGCAGCCAAGGGCGGGGCGGGGAGCAGTACTTC	CASSQGRGGEQYF